At least ten counts were recorded for the clone carrying this TCR beta chain. The data were obtained in a study of identical twins. TCRdb recomputed calls from the 5' RACE reads with MiXCR, one row per CDR3 protein. The sample carries 300,000 to 400,000 distinct CDR3 sequences, about 9% recorded once. Germline-derived CDR1 and CDR2 are SGHRS and YFSETQ. CDR3 length: 16 amino acids. The V and J ends lost 0 bases and 1 base respectively, with 10 bases between them. This chain joins TRBV5-1 and TRBJ2-2; D might be TRBD2 (5 bases). What was sequenced was naive T cells sorted from blood. The clonotype was recovered from a woman in her fifties or sixties in good health. CDR3 nucleotides: TGCGCCAGCAGCTTGGGGGCTAGCCTGAACACCGGGGAGCTGTTTTTT. This codes for CASSLGASLNTGELFF.